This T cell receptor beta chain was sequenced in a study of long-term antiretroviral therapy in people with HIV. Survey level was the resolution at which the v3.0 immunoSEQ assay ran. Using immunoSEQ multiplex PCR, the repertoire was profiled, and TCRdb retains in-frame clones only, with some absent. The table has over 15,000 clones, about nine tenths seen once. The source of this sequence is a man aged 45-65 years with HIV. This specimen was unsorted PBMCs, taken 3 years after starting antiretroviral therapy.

Here the CDR3 reads CASSISLRGYTF. The CDR3 DNA sequence: TGTGCCAGTAGTATTTCGCTTCGCGGCTACACCTTC. V usage is TRBV19 and J usage is TRBJ1-2; no definite D call. The CDR3 contains 12 residues. In germline, CDR1 is LNHDA, CDR2 SQIVND (reference sequence). V was shortened by 3 bases and J by 8 bases, with 10 bases between the two germline ends.